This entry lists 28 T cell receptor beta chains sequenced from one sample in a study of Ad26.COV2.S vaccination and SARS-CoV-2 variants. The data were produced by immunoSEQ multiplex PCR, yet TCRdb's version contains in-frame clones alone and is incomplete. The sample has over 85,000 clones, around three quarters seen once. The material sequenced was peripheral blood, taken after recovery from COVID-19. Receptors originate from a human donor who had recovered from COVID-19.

The CDR3 bases are TGTGCCAGCAGCCAAGCGGGGGCAACCTACAATGAGCAGTTCTTC. Its protein product is CASSQAGATYNEQFF. The chain combines TRBV3-1 (or the pseudogene TRBV3-2) with TRBJ2-1, with D perhaps assigned TRBD1 or TRBD2 (6 bases each). This CDR3 comprises 15 residues. With 1 base removed from V and 2 bases from J, the gap between germline ends came to 9 bases. Looked up from germline, CDR1 is LGHDT and CDR2 is YNNKEL (reference sequence).

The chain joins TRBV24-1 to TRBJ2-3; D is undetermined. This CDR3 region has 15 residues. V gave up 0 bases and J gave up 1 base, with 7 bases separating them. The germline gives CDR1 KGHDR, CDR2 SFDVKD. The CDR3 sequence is CATSDLGGGTDTQYF. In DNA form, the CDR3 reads TGTGCCACCAGTGATTTGGGTGGGGGCACAGATACGCAGTATTTT.

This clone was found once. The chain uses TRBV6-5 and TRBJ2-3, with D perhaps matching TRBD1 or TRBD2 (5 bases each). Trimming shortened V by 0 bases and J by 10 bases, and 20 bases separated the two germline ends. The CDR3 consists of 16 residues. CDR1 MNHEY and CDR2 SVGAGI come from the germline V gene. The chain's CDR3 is CASSYSPRGPLGAQYF. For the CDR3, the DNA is TGTGCCAGCAGTTACTCGCCGAGGGGCCCCTTAGGGGCGCAGTATTTT.

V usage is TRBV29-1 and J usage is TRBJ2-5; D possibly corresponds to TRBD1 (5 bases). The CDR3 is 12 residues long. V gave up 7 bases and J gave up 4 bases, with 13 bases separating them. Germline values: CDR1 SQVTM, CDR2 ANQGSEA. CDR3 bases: TGCAGCGGGCAAGGGGAAGGAGAGACCCAGTACTTC. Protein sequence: CSGQGEGETQYF.

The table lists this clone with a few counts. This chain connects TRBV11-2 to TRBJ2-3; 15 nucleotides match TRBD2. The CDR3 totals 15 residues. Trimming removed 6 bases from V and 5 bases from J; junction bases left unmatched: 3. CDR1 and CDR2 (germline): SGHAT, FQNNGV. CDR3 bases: TGTGCCAGCAGTCGGACTAGCGGGGGGGGAGATACGCAGTATTTT. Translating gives CASSRTSGGGDTQYF.

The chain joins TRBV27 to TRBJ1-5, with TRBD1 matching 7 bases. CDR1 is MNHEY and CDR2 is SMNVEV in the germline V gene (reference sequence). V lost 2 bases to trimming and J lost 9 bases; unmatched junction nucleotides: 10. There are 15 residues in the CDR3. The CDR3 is CASSLGTERIWPQHF. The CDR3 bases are TGTGCCAGCAGTTTAGGGACAGAACGAATCTGGCCCCAGCATTTT.

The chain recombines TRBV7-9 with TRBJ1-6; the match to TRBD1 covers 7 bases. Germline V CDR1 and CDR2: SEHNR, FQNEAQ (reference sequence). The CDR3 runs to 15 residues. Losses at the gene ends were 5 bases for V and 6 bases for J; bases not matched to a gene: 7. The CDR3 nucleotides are TGTGCCAGCAGCGCTAACAGGGGCCCTAATTCACCCCTCCACTTT. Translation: CASSANRGPNSPLHF.

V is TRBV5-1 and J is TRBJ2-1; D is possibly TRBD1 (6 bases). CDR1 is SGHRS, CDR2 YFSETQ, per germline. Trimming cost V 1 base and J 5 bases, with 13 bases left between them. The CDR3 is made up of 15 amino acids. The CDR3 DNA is TGCGCCAGCAGCTTGATAGGACAGATCAACAATGAGCAGTTCTTC. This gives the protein CASSLIGQINNEQFF.

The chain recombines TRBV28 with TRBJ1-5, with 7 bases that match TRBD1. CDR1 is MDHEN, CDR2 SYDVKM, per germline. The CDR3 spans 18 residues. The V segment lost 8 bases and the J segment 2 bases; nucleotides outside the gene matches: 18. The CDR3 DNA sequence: TGTGCCAGCGCCTCGCTCCTGGGACAGCGAAGGGGCAATCAGCCCCAGCATTTT. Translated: CASASLLGQRRGNQPQHF.

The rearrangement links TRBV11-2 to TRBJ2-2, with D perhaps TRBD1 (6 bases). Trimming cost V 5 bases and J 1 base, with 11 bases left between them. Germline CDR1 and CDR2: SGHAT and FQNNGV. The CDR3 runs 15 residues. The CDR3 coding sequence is TGTGCCAGCAGCAAACTGACAGGGAACACCGGGGAGCTGTTTTTT. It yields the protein CASSKLTGNTGELFF.

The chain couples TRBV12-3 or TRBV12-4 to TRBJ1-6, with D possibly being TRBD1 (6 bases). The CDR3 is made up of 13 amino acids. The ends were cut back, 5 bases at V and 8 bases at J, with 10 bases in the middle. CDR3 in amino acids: CASSLRQDSPLHF. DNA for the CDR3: TGTGCCAGCAGTCTAAGACAGGATTCACCCCTCCACTTT.

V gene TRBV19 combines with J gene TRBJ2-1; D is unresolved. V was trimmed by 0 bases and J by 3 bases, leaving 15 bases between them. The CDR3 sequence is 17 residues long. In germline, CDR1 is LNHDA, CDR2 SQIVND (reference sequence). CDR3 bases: TGTGCCAGTAGTATAGACCAAAGGCCACTTATCTACAATGAGCAGTTCTTC. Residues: CASSIDQRPLIYNEQFF.

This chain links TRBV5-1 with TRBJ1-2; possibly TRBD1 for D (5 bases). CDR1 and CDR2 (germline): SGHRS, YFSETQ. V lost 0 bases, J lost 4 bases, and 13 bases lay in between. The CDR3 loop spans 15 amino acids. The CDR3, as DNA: TGCGCCAGCAGCTTGGGTGGGGGTATCCTCTATGGCTACACCTTC. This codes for CASSLGGGILYGYTF.

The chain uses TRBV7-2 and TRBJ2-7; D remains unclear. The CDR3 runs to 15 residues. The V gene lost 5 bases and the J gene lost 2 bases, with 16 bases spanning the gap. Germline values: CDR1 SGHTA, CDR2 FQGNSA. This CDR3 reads CASSPRPAGPYEQYF. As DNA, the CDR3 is TGTGCCAGCAGCCCCCGCCCGGCAGGTCCCTACGAGCAGTACTTC.

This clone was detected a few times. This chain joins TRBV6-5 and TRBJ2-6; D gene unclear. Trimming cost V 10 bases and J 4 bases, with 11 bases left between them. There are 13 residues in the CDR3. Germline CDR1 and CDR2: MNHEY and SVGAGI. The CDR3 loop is CATQFAGANVLTF. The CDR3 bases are TGTGCCACGCAATTTGCAGGGGCCAACGTCCTGACTTTC.

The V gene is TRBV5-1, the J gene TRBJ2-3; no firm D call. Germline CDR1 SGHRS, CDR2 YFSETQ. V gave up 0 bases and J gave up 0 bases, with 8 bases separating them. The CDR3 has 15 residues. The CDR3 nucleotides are TGCGCCAGCAGCTTGGTAAACCCTAGCACAGATACGCAGTATTTT. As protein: CASSLVNPSTDTQYF.

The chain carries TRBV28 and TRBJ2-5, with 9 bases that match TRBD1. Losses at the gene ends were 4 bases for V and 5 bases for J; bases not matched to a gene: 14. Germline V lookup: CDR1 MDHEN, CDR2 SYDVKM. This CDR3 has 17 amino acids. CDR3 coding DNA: TGTGCCAGCAGTTCGGGACCGGGGACAGGGATTAGGGAGACCCAGTACTTC. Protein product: CASSSGPGTGIRETQYF.

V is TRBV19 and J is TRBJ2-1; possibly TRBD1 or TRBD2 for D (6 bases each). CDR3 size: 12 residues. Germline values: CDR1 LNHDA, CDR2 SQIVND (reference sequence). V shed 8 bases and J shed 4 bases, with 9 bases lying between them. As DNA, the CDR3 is TGTGCCAGTGGGGGGCGGTACAATGAGCAGTTCTTC. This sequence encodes CASGGRYNEQFF.

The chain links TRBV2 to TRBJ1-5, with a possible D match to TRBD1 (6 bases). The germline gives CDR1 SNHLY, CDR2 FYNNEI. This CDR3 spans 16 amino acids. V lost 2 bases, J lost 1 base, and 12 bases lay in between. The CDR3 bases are TGTGCCAGCAGTGAATCTGGGGGCTTAAGCAATCAGCCCCAGCATTTT. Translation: CASSESGGLSNQPQHF.

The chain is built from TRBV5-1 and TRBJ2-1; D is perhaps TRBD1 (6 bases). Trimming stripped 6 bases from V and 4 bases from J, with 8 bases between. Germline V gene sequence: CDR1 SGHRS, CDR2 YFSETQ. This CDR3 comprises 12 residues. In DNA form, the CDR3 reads TGCGCCAGCAAGGGGGAATACAATGAGCAGTTCTTC. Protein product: CASKGEYNEQFF. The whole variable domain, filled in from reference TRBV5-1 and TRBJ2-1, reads KAGVTQTPRYLIKTRGQQVTLSCSPISGHRSVSWYQQTPGQGLQFLFEYFSETQRNKGNFPGRFSGRQFSNSRSEMNVSTLELGDSALYLCASKGEYNEQFFGPGTRLTVL.

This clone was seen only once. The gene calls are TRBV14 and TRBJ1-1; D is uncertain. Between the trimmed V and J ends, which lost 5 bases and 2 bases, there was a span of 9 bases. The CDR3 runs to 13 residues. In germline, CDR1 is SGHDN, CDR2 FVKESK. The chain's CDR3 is CASSLMANTEAFF. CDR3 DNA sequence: TGTGCCAGCAGCTTAATGGCCAACACTGAAGCTTTCTTT.

The CDR3 reads CASSQERGQPQHF. CDR3 sequence (DNA): TGCGCCAGCAGCCAAGAGAGGGGTCAGCCCCAGCATTTT. The rearrangement joins TRBV4-3 to TRBJ1-5; possible D gene TRBD1, 5 bases. CDR3 length: 13 amino acids. Germline V CDR1 and CDR2: LGHNA, YSLEER. V lost 0 bases, J lost 6 bases, and 6 bases lay in between.

The CDR3 nucleotides are TGTGCCAGCGGGACAGGGGGTAGTGGGGCCAACGTCCTGACTTTC. Translation: CASGTGGSGANVLTF. V gene TRBV3-1 (or the pseudogene TRBV3-2) combines with J gene TRBJ2-6; TRBD1 matches 11 bases. The CDR3 loop spans 15 amino acids. V gave up 8 bases and J gave up 3 bases; unmatched junction bases: 3. Germline assignment: CDR1 LGHDT and CDR2 YNNKEL (reference sequence).

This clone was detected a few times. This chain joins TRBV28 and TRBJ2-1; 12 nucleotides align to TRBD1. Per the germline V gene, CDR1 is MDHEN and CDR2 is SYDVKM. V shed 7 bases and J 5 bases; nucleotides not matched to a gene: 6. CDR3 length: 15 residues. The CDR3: CASTPGQGANNEQFF. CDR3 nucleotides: TGTGCCAGCACCCCGGGACAGGGGGCAAACAATGAGCAGTTCTTC.

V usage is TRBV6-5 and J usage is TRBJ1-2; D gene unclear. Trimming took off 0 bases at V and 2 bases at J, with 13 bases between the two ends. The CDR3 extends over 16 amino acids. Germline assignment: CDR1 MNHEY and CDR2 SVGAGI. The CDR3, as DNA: TGTGCCAGCAGTTACTCTCCTGGGGAGGAGAACTATGGCTACACCTTC. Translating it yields CASSYSPGEENYGYTF.

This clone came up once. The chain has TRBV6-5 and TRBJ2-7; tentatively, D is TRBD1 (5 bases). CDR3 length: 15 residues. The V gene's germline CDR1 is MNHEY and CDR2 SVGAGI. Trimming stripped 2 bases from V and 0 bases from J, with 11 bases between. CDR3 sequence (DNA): TGTGCCAGCAGTTACCAGGGAATTAGCTCCTACGAGCAGTACTTC. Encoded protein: CASSYQGISSYEQYF.

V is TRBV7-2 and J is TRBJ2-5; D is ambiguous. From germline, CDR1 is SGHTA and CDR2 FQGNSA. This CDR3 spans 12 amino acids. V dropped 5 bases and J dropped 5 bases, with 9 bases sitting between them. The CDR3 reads CASSLPRETQYF. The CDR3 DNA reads TGTGCCAGCAGCCTGCCGAGGGAGACCCAGTACTTC.

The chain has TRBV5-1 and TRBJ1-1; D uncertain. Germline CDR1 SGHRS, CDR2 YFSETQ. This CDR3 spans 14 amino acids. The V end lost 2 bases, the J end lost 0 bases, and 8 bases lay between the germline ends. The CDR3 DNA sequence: TGCGCCAGCAGCTTTGGACCGGTGAACACTGAAGCTTTCTTT. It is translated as CASSFGPVNTEAFF.